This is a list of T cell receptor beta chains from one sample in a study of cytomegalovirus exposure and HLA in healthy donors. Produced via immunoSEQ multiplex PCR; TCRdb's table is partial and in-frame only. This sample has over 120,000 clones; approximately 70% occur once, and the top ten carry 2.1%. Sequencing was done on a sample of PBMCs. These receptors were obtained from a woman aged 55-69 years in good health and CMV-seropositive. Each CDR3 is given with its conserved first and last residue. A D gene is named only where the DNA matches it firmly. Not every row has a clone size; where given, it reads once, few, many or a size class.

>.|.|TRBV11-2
CASSLGHTGMNTEAFF
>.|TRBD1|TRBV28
CAISWDREGYGYTF
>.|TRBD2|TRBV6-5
CASTRAGERETQYF
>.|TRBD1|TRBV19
CATNFNDRDGYTF
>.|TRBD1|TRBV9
CASRGRGPTNYGYTF
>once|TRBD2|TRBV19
CASGGAASGVGELFF
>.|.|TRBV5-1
CASSSSPGSETQYF
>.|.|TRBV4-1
CASSQGPRETQYF
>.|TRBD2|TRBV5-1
CASSGTGGPYEQYF
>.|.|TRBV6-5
CASSYGASGETQYF
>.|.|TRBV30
CAWSVLANTGELFF